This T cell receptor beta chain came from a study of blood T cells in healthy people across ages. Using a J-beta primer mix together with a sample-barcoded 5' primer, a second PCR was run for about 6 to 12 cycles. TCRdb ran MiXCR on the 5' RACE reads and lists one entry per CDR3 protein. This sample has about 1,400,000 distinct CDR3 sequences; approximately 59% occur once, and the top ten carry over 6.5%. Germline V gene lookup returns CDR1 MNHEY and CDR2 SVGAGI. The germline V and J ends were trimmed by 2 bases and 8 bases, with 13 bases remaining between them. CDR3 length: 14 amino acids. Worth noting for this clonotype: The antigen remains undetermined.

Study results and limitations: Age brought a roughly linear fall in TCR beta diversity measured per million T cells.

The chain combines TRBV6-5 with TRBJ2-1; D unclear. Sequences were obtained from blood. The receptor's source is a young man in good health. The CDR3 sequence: CASSYQSFGDEQFF. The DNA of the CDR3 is TGTGCCAGCAGTTACCAATCTTTTGGGGATGAGCAGTTCTTC.